One sample yielded the 6 T cell receptor beta chains listed below, sequenced in a study of T cell repertoires in cytomegalovirus infection. One entry per CDR3 protein, called by TCRdb with MiXCR from the reads. The data contain roughly 570,000 distinct CDR3 sequences, around 40% of them singletons. No cognate antigen is known for these TCRs. The sample was cultured PBMCs, taken from culture after CMV antigen stimulation. These receptor sequences come from a human donor in good health (CMV status not recorded). Some clones in this sample may be carry-over from other donors' samples.

The chain uses TRBV19 and TRBJ2-1; 11 bases map to TRBD2. Germline CDR1 reads LNHDA; CDR2 reads SQIVND (reference sequence). With 3 bases clipped from V and 9 bases from J, the junction kept 7 bases outside the gene matches. CDR3 length: 15 amino acids. CDR3 coding DNA: TGTGCCAGTAGTATTTTCACTAGCGGGAGTACTGAGCAGTTCTTC. Encoded protein: CASSIFTSGSTEQFF.

The V gene is TRBV6-6, the J gene TRBJ1-1, with D perhaps TRBD1 (6 bases). The CDR3 loop spans 15 amino acids. Between the trimmed V and J ends, which lost 0 bases and 5 bases, there was a span of 13 bases. Germline CDR1 MNHNY, CDR2 SVGAGI (reference sequence). The CDR3 protein is CASSYSRGKETEAFF. DNA of the CDR3: TGTGCCAGCAGTTACTCGAGGGGGAAGGAAACTGAAGCTTTCTTT.

This clonotype has a handful of counts. The rearrangement links TRBV6-1 to TRBJ1-1, with D possibly being TRBD1 (5 bases). Germline CDR1 MNHNS, CDR2 SASEGT. CDR3 length equals 14 residues. The V and J ends lost 6 bases and 5 bases respectively, with 16 bases between them. The CDR3 nucleotides read TGTGCCAGCAGAAACACAGGTCTGAGGACTGAAGCTTTCTTT. It is translated as CASRNTGLRTEAFF.

This clonotype is large (0.1 to 1%) by share. This chain joins TRBV27 and TRBJ2-1, with TRBD2 matching over 15 bases. Losses at the gene ends were 8 bases for V and 6 bases for J; bases not matched to a gene: 8. CDR3 length: 16 residues. Germline assignment: CDR1 MNHEY and CDR2 SMNVEV (reference sequence). The CDR3 DNA reads as TGTGCCAGCCGCTTGGGACTAGCGGGGGGAATCAATGAGCAGTTCTTC. As protein: CASRLGLAGGINEQFF.

This rearrangement joins TRBV20-1 to TRBJ1-5; 7 bases agree with TRBD1. V shed 5 bases, J shed 4 bases, and the junction held 8 bases outside the gene matches. The CDR3 is 14 residues long. Germline CDR1 DFQATT, CDR2 SNEGSKA (reference sequence). This CDR3 reads CSAHPGQKNQPQHF. As DNA, the CDR3 is TGCAGTGCTCACCCGGGACAGAAAAATCAGCCCCAGCATTTT.

This clonotype was seen more than once but under ten times. The gene calls are TRBV7-8 and TRBJ2-2; 9 bases line up with TRBD2. J gave up 8 bases and V 1 base, and 8 bases lay outside the gene matches. The germline CDR1 and CDR2 sequences are SGHVS and FQNEAQ. This CDR3 contains 16 residues. CDR3 in DNA: TGTGCCAGCAGCTTAGGGCCGGCGGGAGGGCAAGGGGAGCTGTTTTTT. Its protein product is CASSLGPAGGQGELFF.